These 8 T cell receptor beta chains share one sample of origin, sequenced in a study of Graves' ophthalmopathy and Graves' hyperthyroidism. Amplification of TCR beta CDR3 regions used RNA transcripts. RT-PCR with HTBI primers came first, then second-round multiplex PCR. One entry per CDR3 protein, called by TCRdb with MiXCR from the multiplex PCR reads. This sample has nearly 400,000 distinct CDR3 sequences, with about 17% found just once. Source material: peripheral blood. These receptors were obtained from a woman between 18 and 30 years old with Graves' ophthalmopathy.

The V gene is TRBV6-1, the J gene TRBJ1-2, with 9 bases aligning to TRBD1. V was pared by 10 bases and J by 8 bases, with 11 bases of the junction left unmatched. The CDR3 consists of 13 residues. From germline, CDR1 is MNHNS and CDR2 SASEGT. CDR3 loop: CATQPGTGHGYTF. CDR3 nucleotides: TGTGCCACCCAACCAGGGACAGGGCACGGCTACACCTTC.

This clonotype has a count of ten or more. The CDR3 coding sequence is TGTGCCAGTAGTTTGGAGGCACGATGGAGCAATCAGCCCCAGCATTTT. Translation gives CASSLEARWSNQPQHF. This chain joins TRBV19 and TRBJ1-5, with D hard to call. There are 16 residues in the CDR3. The germline V gene has CDR1 LNHDA and CDR2 SQIVND (reference sequence). V lost 5 bases to trimming and J lost 1 base, with 15 bases between them.

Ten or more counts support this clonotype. CDR3 nucleotides: TGTGCCAGCAGTTTAGACGGATCTAACACTGAAGCTTTCTTT. Protein sequence: CASSLDGSNTEAFF. V gene TRBV12-3 or TRBV12-4 combines with J gene TRBJ1-1; D unresolved. The CDR3 consists of 14 residues. V was trimmed by 1 base and J by 2 bases, leaving 8 bases between them.

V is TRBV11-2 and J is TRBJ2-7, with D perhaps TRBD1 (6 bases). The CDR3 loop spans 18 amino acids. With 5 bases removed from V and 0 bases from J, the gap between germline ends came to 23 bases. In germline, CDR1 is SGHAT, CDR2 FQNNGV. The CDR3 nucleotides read TGTGCCAGCAGCCCTAGGCCAACGACAGGCACCAGCTCCTACGAGCAGTACTTC. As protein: CASSPRPTTGTSSYEQYF.

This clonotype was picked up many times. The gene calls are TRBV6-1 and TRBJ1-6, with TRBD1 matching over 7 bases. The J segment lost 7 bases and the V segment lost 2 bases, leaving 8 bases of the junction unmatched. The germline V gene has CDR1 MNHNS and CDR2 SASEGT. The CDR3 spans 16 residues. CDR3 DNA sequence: TGTGCCAGCAGTGAATCACTAGGGACAGCCAATTCACCCCTCCACTTT. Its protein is CASSESLGTANSPLHF.

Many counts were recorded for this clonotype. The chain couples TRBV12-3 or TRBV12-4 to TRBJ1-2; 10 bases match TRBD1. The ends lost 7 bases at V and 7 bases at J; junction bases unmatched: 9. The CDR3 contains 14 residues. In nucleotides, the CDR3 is TGTGCCAGCACCTGGGGGGGGACAGGGGTTGGCTACACCTTC. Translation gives CASTWGGTGVGYTF.

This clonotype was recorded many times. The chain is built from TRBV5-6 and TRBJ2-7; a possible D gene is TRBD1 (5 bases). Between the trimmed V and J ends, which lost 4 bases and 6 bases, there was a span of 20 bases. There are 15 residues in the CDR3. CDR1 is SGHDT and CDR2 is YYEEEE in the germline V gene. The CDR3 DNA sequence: TGTGCCAGCAGCACCCCGGGTAGGGGATTAACCGAGCAGTACTTC. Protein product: CASSTPGRGLTEQYF.

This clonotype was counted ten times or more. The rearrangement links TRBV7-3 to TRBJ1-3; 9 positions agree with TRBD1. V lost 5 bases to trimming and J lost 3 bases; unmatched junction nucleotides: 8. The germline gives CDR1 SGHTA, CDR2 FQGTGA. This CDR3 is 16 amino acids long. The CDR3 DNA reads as TGTGCCAGCAGCCTAGGACAGGGGAAGGATGGAAACACCATATATTTT. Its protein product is CASSLGQGKDGNTIYF.